This TCR beta chain was retrieved from a study of cytomegalovirus exposure and HLA in healthy donors. Study-wide context: Counted in an early data release were some 81 million unique TCRs from HLA-typed donors. Broader study findings: In a later analysis, a missense DCLRE1C variant was linked to TCR beta V- and J-gene trimming.

Worth noting for this clone: As yet, its antigen is unknown.

PCR primers comprised 60 Vbeta and 13 Jbeta primers. This table comes from immunoSEQ multiplex PCR, and its TCRdb copy is limited to in-frame clones, with some not included. The table lists fewer than 250,000 clones, roughly 80% of them singletons, with 0.35% to 0.5% in the top ten. Input material: PBMCs. This TCR derives from a male donor in good health and CMV-seropositive.

CDR3 nucleotide sequence: TGTGCCAGCAGCCCCCGGGGGGGCGGTACCTACGAGCAGTACTTC. Its translation: CASSPRGGGTYEQYF. V usage is TRBV27 and J usage is TRBJ2-7; TRBD2 matches 8 bases. The V and J ends lost 6 bases and 2 bases, in that order; junction bases with no gene match: 9. From germline, CDR1 is MNHEY and CDR2 SMNVEV (reference sequence). The CDR3 totals 15 residues.